These 3 T cell receptor beta chains were sequenced from one sample in a study. TCRdb analysed the RT-PCR reads with MiXCR anew, one entry per CDR3 protein. The table lists about 700,000 distinct CDR3 sequences, approximately 15% of them singletons. Specimen: memory CD4+ T cells from blood. The receptors come from a female donor in good health, serving as a healthy control.

This clonotype has a count of ten or more. The chain has TRBV4-2 and TRBJ2-5; a weak D match, TRBD1 (6 bases). CDR3 length: 13 residues. V was trimmed by 0 bases and J by 5 bases, leaving 7 bases between them. Germline CDR1 and CDR2: LGHNA and YNFKEQ. The CDR3 spells CASSQDGGETQYF. The CDR3 region has the DNA TGTGCCAGCAGCCAAGATGGGGGCGAGACCCAGTACTTC.

Comment on this clonotype: A much larger clone is a single base away; this may be a read error. The chain employs TRBV15 and TRBJ1-2, with D possibly TRBD1 on 5 matching bases. The CDR3 loop spans 13 amino acids. The germline CDR1 and CDR2 sequences are LNHNV and YYDKDF (reference sequence). V dropped 5 bases and J dropped 7 bases, with 14 bases sitting between them. The DNA for the CDR3 is TGTGCCACCAGCTCCCGGGACGACTGTGGCTACACCTTC. Translated: CATSSRDDCGYTF.

This clonotype was seen only a few times. This rearrangement joins TRBV3-1 to TRBJ2-5; 10 bases are shared with TRBD2. Germline V gives CDR1 LGHDT, CDR2 YNNKEL (reference sequence). V dropped 4 bases and J dropped 1; count of bases not matched to a gene: 3. This CDR3 comprises 15 residues. The CDR3, as DNA: TGTGCCAGCAGCCCTCTAGCGGGAGTCCAAGAGACCCAGTACTTC. This encodes CASSPLAGVQETQYF.